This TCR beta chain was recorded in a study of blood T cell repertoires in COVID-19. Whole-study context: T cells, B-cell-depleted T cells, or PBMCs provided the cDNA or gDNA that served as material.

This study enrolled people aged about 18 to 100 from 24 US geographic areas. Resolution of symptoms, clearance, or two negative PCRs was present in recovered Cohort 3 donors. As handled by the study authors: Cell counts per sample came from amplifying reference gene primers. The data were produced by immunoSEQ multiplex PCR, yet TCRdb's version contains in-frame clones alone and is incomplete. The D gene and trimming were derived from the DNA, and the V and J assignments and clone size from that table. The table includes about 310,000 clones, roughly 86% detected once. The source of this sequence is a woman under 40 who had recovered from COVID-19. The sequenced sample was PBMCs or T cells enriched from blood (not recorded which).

The CDR3 coding sequence is TGTGCCATCAGTGAACCCCGACAGGGCCAAGAGACCCAGTACTTC. Translation: CAISEPRQGQETQYF. This chain connects TRBV10-3 to TRBJ2-5; TRBD1 agrees at 7 bases. The J segment lost 1 base and the V segment lost 3 bases, leaving 5 bases of the junction unmatched. The germline gives CDR1 ENHRY, CDR2 SYGVKD. The CDR3 totals 15 residues.